The TCR beta chain under discussion was sequenced for a study of shared clonotypes between healthy human individuals. Turning to the study itself: With ages of 18 to 49, the donors were a couple of women and three men.

HIV-negative, healthy adults without recent acute infections or vaccinations were the donors. The CDR3 consists of 15 residues. The trim removed 0 bases at V and 5 bases at J, leaving 4 bases unmatched. The germline V gene has CDR1 MNHNY and CDR2 SVGAGI (reference sequence). Evenly divided among several immunoSEQ plates was the genomic DNA of each subset. Data came from immunoSEQ multiplex PCR; TCRdb stores just in-frame clones and leaves some out. The sample contains 2 million to 2.5 million clones, around 93% of which appear only once. The TCR originated in a man in his late teens or twenties in good health. Some clones in this sample may be carry-over from other donors' samples. This chain uses TRBV6-6 with TRBJ1-2, with TRBD1 identical over 9 bases. Sequencing was done on a sample of naive CD4+ T cells from PBMCs. Subset given: CD45RA+ positively selected. The CDR3 spells CASSYSYGTGYGYTF. The CDR3 bases are TGTGCCAGCAGTTACTCTTACGGGACAGGGTATGGCTACACCTTC.